This T cell receptor (beta chain) was sequenced for a study of blood T cells in healthy people across ages. Study-wide points: Since the PBMCs were unsorted, naive and antigen-experienced cells could not be conclusively compared. It was found that TCR beta diversity correlated strongly with the percentage of naive T cells.

This CDR3 comprises 15 residues. Per germline, CDR1 LGHDT and CDR2 YNNKEL (reference sequence). V dropped 2 bases and J dropped 10 bases, with 21 bases sitting between them. A second PCR, run for roughly 7 to 11 cycles, used a sample-barcoded 5' primer plus a J-beta primer mix. TCRdb re-called the 5' RACE reads with MiXCR, one entry per CDR3 protein. The data show 1,300,000 or so distinct CDR3 sequences, with 55% to 75% seen just once and 6.7% held by the top ten. As to this clonotype: The antigen remains unidentified.

The V gene is TRBV3-1, the J gene TRBJ2-7; D is ambiguous. The origin of this receptor is a man between 18 and 35 years old in good health. Material: blood. In DNA form, the CDR3 reads TGTGCCAGCAGCCAACGCGGAAGATTGAGAGAGATCCAGTACTTC. Protein: CASSQRGRLREIQYF.